These 20 T cell receptor beta chains share one sample of origin, sequenced in a study of blood T cell repertoires in COVID-19. Measured with immunoSEQ multiplex PCR; TCRdb has only the in-frame clones, and not every one. The table has about 490,000 clones, 80% to 90% seen once. Input material: peripheral blood. The receptors here all came from a human donor in a cohort sampled during active COVID-19.

The V gene is TRBV6-6, the J gene TRBJ2-3, with a tentative D call TRBD2 (5 bases). The CDR3 contains 16 residues. The V end lost 2 bases, the J end lost 6 bases, and 18 bases lay between the germline ends. Germline CDR1 MNHNY, CDR2 SVGAGI (reference sequence). Written as DNA, the CDR3 is TGTGCCAGCAGTTACGGTGAAGTGGCTCGCGGGGATACGCAGTATTTT. Its translation: CASSYGEVARGDTQYF.

The V call is TRBV11-3, the J call TRBJ2-3; the match to TRBD1 covers 11 bases. Germline V CDR1 and CDR2: SGHNT, YENEEA. The CDR3 has 14 residues. Unmatched junction bases numbered 2, after V lost 4 bases and J lost 5 bases. CDR3 DNA sequence: TGTGCCAGCAGCTCAGGGACAGGGGGAGATACGCAGTATTTT. Its protein is CASSSGTGGDTQYF.

V and J are TRBV10-2 and TRBJ1-2; 7 positions match TRBD1. The germline V gene has CDR1 WSHSY and CDR2 SAAADI. With 0 bases clipped from V and 4 bases from J, the junction kept 5 bases outside the gene matches. CDR3 length: 15 amino acids. The CDR3 DNA is TGCGCCAGCAGTGAGTCGCCGACAGGGAGCTATGGCTACACCTTC. Translation gives CASSESPTGSYGYTF.

The rearrangement joins TRBV27 to TRBJ1-1; unclear D gene. The CDR3 totals 16 residues. Trimming removed 4 bases from V and 1 base from J, with 16 bases in between. CDR1 and CDR2 (germline): MNHEY, SMNVEV (reference sequence). The DNA for the CDR3 is TGTGCCAGCAGTTCAGGAGCGAGGGCATGGAACACTGAAGCTTTCTTT. Its protein is CASSSGARAWNTEAFF.

The chain combines TRBV7-3 with TRBJ2-3, with 9 positions matching TRBD2. Germline trimming cut 5 bases from V and 0 bases from J; bases unmatched to any gene: 6. The CDR3 extends over 16 amino acids. Germline V gene data show CDR1 as SGHTA and CDR2 as FQGTGA. The CDR3 region is CASSMTSGTSTDTQYF. The CDR3 DNA reads as TGTGCCAGCAGCATGACTAGCGGCACTAGCACAGATACGCAGTATTTT. The complete variable domain, with remaining parts taken from reference TRBV7-3 and TRBJ2-3, reads GAGVSQTPSNKVTEKGKYVELRCDPISGHTALYWYRQSLGQGPEFLIYFQGTGAADDSGLPNDRFFAVRPEGSVSTLKIQRTERGDSAVYLCASSMTSGTSTDTQYFGPGTRLTVL.

This clone was counted only a few times. This chain uses TRBV6-5 with TRBJ1-5; D is unresolved. Between the trimmed V and J ends, which lost 2 bases and 7 bases, there was a span of 12 bases. The CDR3 has 14 amino acids. Germline loops: CDR1 MNHEY, CDR2 SVGAGI. DNA for the CDR3: TGTGCCAGCAGTTACAGGACCGGGGAGCAGCCCCAGCATTTT. This codes for CASSYRTGEQPQHF.

The CDR3 loop is CASRDLVPSDRQYLRETQYF. The DNA of the CDR3 is TGTGCCAGCAGGGACCTAGTCCCCTCGGACAGGCAATATTTGCGGGAGACCCAGTACTTC. The V call is TRBV28, the J call TRBJ2-5; 7 bases match TRBD1. V lost 6 bases and J lost 5; bases outside the gene matches: 27. CDR1 and CDR2 (germline): MDHEN, SYDVKM. This CDR3 contains 20 residues.

The chain couples TRBV6-4 to TRBJ2-5; TRBD2 matches 13 bases. Germline-derived CDR1 and CDR2 are MRHNA and SNTAGT. Unmatched junction bases numbered 3, after V lost 6 bases and J lost 2 bases. The CDR3 loop spans 15 amino acids. The CDR3 DNA sequence: TGTGCCAGCAGCCGGACTAGCGGGGGTCAAGAGACCCAGTACTTC. Protein product: CASSRTSGGQETQYF.

The chain combines TRBV3-1 (or the pseudogene TRBV3-2) with TRBJ2-1; D is undetermined. Germline lookup yields CDR1 LGHDT and CDR2 YNNKEL (reference sequence). There are 16 residues in the CDR3. V was cut by 0 bases and J by 0 bases, with 9 bases left in between. The CDR3 DNA reads as TGTGCCAGCAGCCAAGAGGCGGCCAGCTCCTACAATGAGCAGTTCTTC. This sequence encodes CASSQEAASSYNEQFF.

Of note for this clone: The same CDR3 is also encoded by other DNA sequences in this sample. The chain has TRBV19 and TRBJ2-5; 11 bases are a match to TRBD1. The junction had 3 bases not matched to a gene; V was cut back by 5 bases and J by 4 bases. The CDR3 totals 14 residues. From germline, CDR1 is LNHDA and CDR2 SQIVND (reference sequence). CDR3 DNA sequence: TGTGCCAGTAGTTCTGGGACAGGGGGAGAGACCCAGTACTTC. Protein product: CASSSGTGGETQYF.

V usage is TRBV12-5 and J usage is TRBJ2-3; D unresolved. Germline-derived CDR1 and CDR2 are LGHNT and FRNRAP. V was cut by 8 bases and J by 0 bases, with 12 bases left in between. This CDR3 has 14 amino acids. CDR3 sequence: CASCVFASTDTQYF. The CDR3 DNA sequence: TGTGCTAGTTGCGTCTTCGCAAGCACAGATACGCAGTATTTT.

V and J are TRBV30 and TRBJ2-7; D may be TRBD2 (6 bases). V lost 0 bases and J 4 bases, leaving 16 bases between the germline ends. Germline CDR1 reads GTSNPN; CDR2 reads SVGIG (reference sequence). The CDR3 loop spans 15 amino acids. Here the CDR3 DNA reads TGTGCCTGGAGTGTCGGGGTGGGGGGTTCGTACGAGCAGTACTTC. It yields the protein CAWSVGVGGSYEQYF.

CDR3 loop: CATYRGPNTEAFF. The CDR3 DNA sequence: TGTGCCACTTACAGGGGGCCGAACACTGAAGCTTTCTTT. This chain uses TRBV27 with TRBJ1-1; 9 positions agree with TRBD1. The CDR3 is 13 residues long. Germline lookup yields CDR1 MNHEY and CDR2 SMNVEV (reference sequence). The J segment lost 1 base and the V segment lost 10 bases, leaving 4 bases of the junction unmatched.

The V gene is TRBV29-1, the J gene TRBJ2-2; a weak D match, TRBD1 (5 bases). In germline, CDR1 is SQVTM, CDR2 ANQGSEA. CDR3 size: 14 residues. Trimming left V 4 bases short and J 4 bases short, with 13 bases between. CDR3 coding DNA: TGCAGCGTTGGAAGGGGAACGGGCACCGGGGAGCTGTTTTTT. Amino acids: CSVGRGTGTGELFF.

This rearrangement joins TRBV7-2 to TRBJ2-7, with D perhaps matching TRBD2 (6 bases). CDR1 and CDR2 from the germline V gene are SGHTA and FQGNSA. The CDR3 has 15 amino acids. Trimming pared 5 bases from V and 2 bases from J, leaving 16 bases between. The CDR3 nucleotides are TGTGCCAGCAGCCCTCCGGGACTCACGCCCTACGAGCAGTACTTC. Amino acid sequence: CASSPPGLTPYEQYF.

V is TRBV19 and J is TRBJ1-2; the match to TRBD1 covers 9 bases. This CDR3 is built from 16 residues. The V gene end was trimmed by 6 bases and the J gene end by 4 bases; junction bases not matched to a gene: 12. CDR1 is LNHDA, CDR2 SQIVND, per germline (reference sequence). In DNA, the CDR3 is TGTGCCAGTAGGGAACCGGGACAGGGCATCGGCTATGGCTACACCTTC. Its translation: CASREPGQGIGYGYTF.

The V and J genes are TRBV7-2 and TRBJ2-3, with TRBD1 matching over 8 bases. CDR1 and CDR2 (germline): SGHTA, FQGNSA. The CDR3 consists of 15 residues. After removal of 8 bases from V and 4 bases from J, the junction contained 11 bases not matched to a gene. The CDR3 DNA is TGTGCCAGCGGCGGACAGGGCAGTTTGGCAGATACGCAGTATTTT. Its protein product is CASGGQGSLADTQYF.

The chain employs TRBV5-4 and TRBJ1-1; TRBD1 agrees at 8 bases. Losses at the gene ends were 7 bases for V and 11 bases for J; bases not matched to a gene: 13. This CDR3 contains 13 residues. The germline V gene has CDR1 SGHNT and CDR2 YYREEE (reference sequence). The CDR3 DNA is TGTGCCAGCTATTCCGGACAGGGCTCGTTGGCTTTCTTT. The encoded protein is CASYSGQGSLAFF. Together with reference TRBV5-4 and TRBJ1-1, the CDR3 gives the full variable domain: ETGVTQSPTHLIKTRGQQVTLRCSSQSGHNTVSWYQQALGQGPQFIFQYYREEENGRGNFPPRFSGLQFPNYSSELNVNALELDDSALYLCASYSGQGSLAFFGQGTRLTVV.

The chain uses TRBV19 and TRBJ1-5; 9 bases agree with TRBD1. The CDR3 covers 17 residues. V lost 5 bases and J lost 0; bases outside the gene matches: 8. CDR1 and CDR2 (germline): LNHDA, SQIVND (reference sequence). The CDR3, as DNA: TGTGCCAGTAGTCGGGACAGGGTAGGGGGTAGCAATCAGCCCCAGCATTTT. The encoded protein is CASSRDRVGGSNQPQHF.

This clone came up once. The chain couples TRBV19 to TRBJ1-2; 9 bases fit TRBD1. The V and J ends lost 1 base and 3 bases, in that order; junction bases with no gene match: 6. This CDR3 region has 16 residues. Per the germline V gene, CDR1 is LNHDA and CDR2 is SQIVND (reference sequence). CDR3 sequence reads: CASSIGSGQGDYGYTF. CDR3 sequence (DNA): TGTGCCAGTAGTATAGGTTCGGGACAGGGTGACTATGGCTACACCTTC.